This record looks at one TCR beta chain sequence and its context. The count of this clone is one. The specificity of this receptor is unknown. No base qualities exist here, and no much larger clone lies one base off it. The data stem from a study of beta chain features in type 1 diabetes (dated by TCRdb to between 2018 and 2020). At the level of the whole study: No differences in mean age, gender distribution, total cell number or subset yield were found between patients and healthy donors. A total of over 95,000,000 sorted cells were examined across all samples, and RNA yield correlated strongly with the number of cells per subset. In the study, TCRB repertoires of sorted circulating CD4+ T cell subsets from recently diagnosed type 1 diabetes patients were compared with those of matched healthy donors. Naive and central memory subsets were obtained from all 30 or so donors, but regulatory and stem cell-like memory subsets were isolated from only 8 patients and roughly 8 healthy donors.

The V end loses 4 bases and the J end loses 0 bases, and a stretch of 9 bases separates them. Per the germline V gene, SGHRS is the CDR1 and YFSETQ is the CDR2. The CDR3 has 14 amino acids, counting the end cysteine and phenylalanine. Only CDR3 DNA remains: 42 bases, in frame from the first base. The paper as a whole reports these results and caveats: A moderate but significant shortening of TCRB CDR3 length was observed in type 1 diabetes patients in all four CD4+ subsets. PCR may preferentially amplify shorter templates, but because patient and control samples were amplified and corrected together, any resulting skew would affect both groups equally. Because cDNA was sequenced instead of genomic DNA, highly expressing activated cells could be over-represented, though the groups showed no difference in activation or CD3 levels. HLA sub-analyses involved small numbers of individuals, so any influence of HLA type on TCRB rearrangement remained unresolved. Naive, central memory and regulatory TCRB repertoires appeared more similar among patients than among healthy donors. Patients with type 1 diabetes made fewer insertions and deleted more nucleotides at VDJ recombination sites, implying thymic rearrangement abnormalities.

The High Capacity cDNA Reverse Transcription Kit was used to reverse transcribe all of the isolated RNA, meaning that expressed TCRB transcripts were what got sequenced. Naive, central memory and regulatory T cell samples underwent deep immunoSEQ sequencing, averaging around 4 million total reads per sample. Sorted cells were lysed in RLT buffer and RNA was extracted with DNase-treated RNeasy Micro or Mini kits, depending on cell number. To prevent cross-contamination, each cell subset was processed individually, whereas patient and healthy donor samples were processed jointly. The immunoSEQ multiplex PCR was used to amplify TCRB sequences from cDNA, generating 87-bp fragments that spanned the CDR3 region. The amplicons were sequenced using the Illumina HiSeq platform. In the original analysis: Synthetic template baselines were used to correct PCR bias computationally, reads within Hamming distance 2 were collapsed together, and singletons that could not be merged were discarded. Reads were aligned against IMGT so that V, D and J genes, CDR3 length and insertions or deletions at six rearrangement sites could be assigned. Within each subset, clonotype counts were normalized to sorted cell number, after which true diversity and Gini coefficients were computed with the tcR R package. The overlap coefficient, calculated on TCRB nucleotide sequences, was used to quantify repertoire sharing. Out-of-frame TCRB sequences from naive cells were analyzed as a proxy for the pre-selection repertoire. TCRdb mirrors the immuneACCESS table, restricted to in-frame sequences. Some clones are absent from its copies; in checked studies, under half trace to an unresolved V gene, and the reason for the others is unknown. The V and J calls and clone size were taken over from that table, and D and trimming were inferred from the DNA. This sample lists 450,000 or so clones; 10% to 12% were detected once. The leading ten clones occupy 0.045% to 0.06% of the sample.

Each donor gave one peripheral blood draw, roughly 120 mL on average, collected into heparinised tubes. A BD FACSAria II and a panel including CD45RO, CCR7, CD25, CD127, CD95 and CD27 were used to sort naive, central memory, regulatory and stem cell-like memory CD4+ T cells. Purity was above 95% for every sorted population. PBMCs were isolated right away by Lymphoprep density gradient centrifugation and were stained directly, without culture. Samples were stained and sorted in pairs, with one healthy donor and one patient per experiment, so that batch effects were minimized. Rearrangement joined TRBV5-1 to TRBJ2-3; no D segment can be confidently identified. Sequenced input: naive CD4+ T cells from blood. The cell subset or site label, read with the paper, signifies: true naive CD4+ T cells. This TCR was sampled from a woman aged 18 to 35 in good health. The nucleotide sequence reads as follows: TGCGCCAGCAGCGTCAGCGCTAGCACAGATACGCAGTATTTT. Translation gives CASSVSASTDTQYF.